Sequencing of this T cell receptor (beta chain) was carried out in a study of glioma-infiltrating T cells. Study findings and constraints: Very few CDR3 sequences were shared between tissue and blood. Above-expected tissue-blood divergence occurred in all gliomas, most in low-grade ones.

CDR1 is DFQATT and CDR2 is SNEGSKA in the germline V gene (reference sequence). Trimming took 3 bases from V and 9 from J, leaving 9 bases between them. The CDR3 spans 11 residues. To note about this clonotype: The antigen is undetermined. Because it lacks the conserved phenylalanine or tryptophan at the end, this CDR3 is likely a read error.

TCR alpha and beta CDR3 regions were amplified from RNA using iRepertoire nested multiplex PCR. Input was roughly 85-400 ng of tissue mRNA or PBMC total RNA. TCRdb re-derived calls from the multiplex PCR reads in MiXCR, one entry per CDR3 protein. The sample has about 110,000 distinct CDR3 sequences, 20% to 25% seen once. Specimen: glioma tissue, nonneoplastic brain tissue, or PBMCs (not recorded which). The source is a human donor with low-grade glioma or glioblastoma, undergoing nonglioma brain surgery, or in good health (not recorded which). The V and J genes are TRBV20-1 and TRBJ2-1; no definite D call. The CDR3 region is CSASVGSEQFL. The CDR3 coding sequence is TGCAGTGCTAGTGTGGGCAGTGAGCAGTTCCTC.